This section outlines one T cell receptor beta chain sequence together with its context. Its antigen target is currently unknown. Qualities for individual bases were not recorded, and no much larger clone is one base off. These data are taken from a study of PD-L1 blockade in urothelial cancer (dated by TCRdb to 2016 to 2017). A note on the overall study: Therapy was started in the mid-2010s for all patients, and atezolizumab 1,200 mg was administered intravenously every 3 weeks. About 85% of the roughly 29 patients were identified as males with urothelial cancer of bladder origin, and a prior smoking history was reported by 18 of 29 patients. An ECOG performance status of 0 or 1 was recorded for the patients, and 0 to 3 prior chemotherapy regimens had been received by the patients. Blood samples were analyzed 3 weeks after the start of treatment (second dose) and 6 weeks after the start of treatment. Blood samples gave median yields of roughly 150,000 T cells and 82,636 unique TCRs, along with a median clonality of around 0.08. Somatic, immune and clinical correlates of response to PD-L1 blockade with atezolizumab in urothelial cancer were the focus of an exploratory multi-omic analysis. TCR sequencing covered pretreatment tumor samples and matched, serially collected peripheral blood taken before and after atezolizumab treatment. Durable clinical benefit was defined as progression-free survival longer than 6 months, and TCR features were also tested against progression-free and overall survival. In the same patients, whole exome sequencing and RNA sequencing of pretreatment tumors were performed in addition to TCR sequencing. Ten or so patients reached durable clinical benefit, while 20 to 25 patients did not. Just over 28 patients had pretreatment blood TCR-seq, some 24 had at least one posttreatment blood collection, and some 24 had tumor TCR-seq. The full study reports these points: Because the sample size was small (n ≈ 30) and many of the analyses were exploratory, the results are meant to be hypothesis-generating. A pretreatment peripheral blood TCR clonality below the median was linked to improved progression-free and overall survival. Among patients with durable benefit, tumor-associated TCR clones showed greater expansion in peripheral blood 3 weeks after treatment started (n ≈ 20, p = 0.022).

Each PCR received spiked-in synthetic TCR analog templates so that absolute template abundance could be estimated from read counts. The immunoSEQ assay was used to amplify TCRbeta CDR3 regions from genomic DNA with bias-controlled V and J gene primers. Sequencing of rearranged TCRbeta segments was performed at approximately 20X coverage. Turning to the authors' computational methods: Clustering was used to correct sequencing errors, and CDR3s were annotated against IMGT so that V, D and J genes could be assigned. Out-of-frame and stop-codon sequences were excluded, and only productive TCRbeta rearrangements were used in downstream analyses. Clonality was calculated as one minus the Shannon entropy normalized by the log of the number of unique productive sequences. Fisher's exact test with Benjamini-Hochberg correction, using a cutoff of adjusted p below 0.01, was how clones that differed between time points or between blood and tumor were identified. TCRdb's version of the immuneACCESS table is confined to in-frame rearrangements and falls short of the full clone set. An unresolved V gene accounts for under half of the shortfall where checked; the remainder is of unknown origin. D and trimming come from the DNA, and the V and J calls and clone size come from that table. Recorded for this sample are about 30,000 clones; approximately 81% of them occurred a single time. Around 3.1% of the sample is taken by the ten largest.

Sample time point, as interpreted from the label and publication: peripheral blood 6 weeks after treatment start. A total of 25 to 30 patients with locally advanced or metastatic urothelial carcinoma, treated at Memorial Sloan Kettering on a trial protocol, made up the cohort. Peripheral blood mononuclear cells were collected pretreatment and during treatment, with between 1 and 8 total time points obtained per patient. The Qiagen DNeasy Blood extraction kit was used to purify genomic DNA from total PBMCs and tumor samples. Collected pretreatment and during treatment, PBMCs were isolated and stored as previously described. The CDR3 contains 15 residues, cysteine and phenylalanine counted. The read is trimmed to its CDR3 DNA, 45 bases read in frame from base 1. A distance of 14 bases separates the germline ends of V and J, which lose 5 bases and 4 bases respectively. Taken from the germline V gene (reference sequence), the CDR1 and CDR2 loops are MNHEY and SMNVEV.

Specimen: PBMCs, collected around atezolizumab (anti-PD-L1) treatment. The chain uses TRBV27 and TRBJ1-4; TRBD1 is perhaps the D gene, given 6 matching bases. This TCR was sampled from a man between 65 and 85 years old with urothelial cancer. CDR3 reads: CASSRGGNLNEKLFF. The DNA sequence reads TGTGCCAGCAGTAGGGGGGGGAACCTTAATGAAAAACTGTTTTTT.